What follows are 18 T cell receptor beta chains derived from one specimen sequenced in a study of CD8+ T cells in alopecia areata. cDNA reverse transcribed from extracted RNA served as the sequencing template. The assay was immunoSEQ multiplex PCR, and TCRdb's table has in-frame clones only and misses some. The data show roughly 120,000 clones, none appearing only once, with 20% held by the ten largest. The sequenced material came from lesional skin. The receptor set was obtained from a C3H/HeJ mouse with alopecia areata. The mouse line has the MHC haplotype H2-k.

The table lists this clone with a few counts. At residue 12, the TCRdb protein departs from the DNA translation, so the protein shown here was derived from the DNA itself. Mouse gene names and germline throughout. The read stops 3 residues short of the end of the CDR3; the missing end is completed from the germline J gene. The chain employs TRBV19 and TRBJ1-3; TRBD1 aligns across 8 bases. The CDR3 has 15 amino acids. V shed 2 bases and J 3 bases; nucleotides not matched to a gene: 4. Germline values: CDR1 FNHDT, CDR2 SITEND (reference sequence). The sequenced part of the CDR3 DNA is TGTGCCAGCAGTATCAGGGGGCGAGGTGGAAATACG. It yields the protein CASSIRGRGGNT. The complete CDR3 sequence is CASSIRGRGGNTLYF.

This clone was counted many times. The genes are named according to mouse. The missing CDR3 end, 4 residues past where the read stops, is filled in from the germline J gene. V gene TRBV13-3 combines with J gene TRBJ1-1, with D maybe TRBD1 (5 bases). The CDR3 extends over 13 amino acids. V gave up 8 bases and J gave up 0 bases, with 11 bases separating them. CDR1 NNHDY and CDR2 SYVADS come from the germline V gene. CDR3 residues: CASRQIANTEVFF. The CDR3 bases that were read are TGTGCCAGTCGACAGATTGCAAACACA.

Of note for this clone: Mouse gene names and germline throughout. The sequenced part of the CDR3 DNA is TGTGCCAGCAGTTTCGTTGGGGGAGAC. Protein sequence: CASSFVGGD. The entire CDR3 protein is CASSFVGGDTQYF. J is TRBJ2-5 and V is TRBV14; perhaps TRBD2 as D (6 bases). Coverage ceases 4 residues before the CDR3 finishes, and the germline J gene fills in the end. Germline CDR1 and CDR2: SGHDT and FRDEAV. The CDR3 totals 13 residues. The variable domain in full, completed from reference TRBV14 and TRBJ2-5, reads EAGVTQSPRYAVLQEGQAVSFWCDPISGHDTLYWYQQPRDQGPQLLVYFRDEAVIDNSQLPSDRFSAVRPKGTNSTLKIQSAKQGDTATYLCASSFVGGDTQYFGPGTRLLVL.

Details on this clone: The gene names here belong to mouse. The read terminates 4 residues ahead of where the CDR3 ends, so the germline J gene completes it. The rearrangement joins TRBV13-3 to TRBJ1-4; no clear D. The germline gives CDR1 NNHDY, CDR2 SYVADS. The CDR3 runs to 13 residues. V was cut by 6 bases and J by 0 bases, with 6 bases left in between. The CDR3 reads CASTTVSNERLFF. Incomplete CDR3 DNA: TGTGCCAGCACAACAGTTTCCAACGAA.

On this clone itself: The gene names given are mouse names. From the germline J gene comes the end of the CDR3, since the read stops 4 residues before it. The chain uses TRBV13-1 and TRBJ2-7; D is unclear. Germline CDR1 and CDR2: NSHNY and SYGAGN. V lost 0 bases and J lost 3, with 10 bases in between. The CDR3 length is 14 residues. CDR3 sequence reads: CASSDGQAFYEQYF. CDR3 DNA (partial): TGTGCCAGCAGTGATGGTCAGGCCTTCTAT.

With regard to this clone: Here the gene names and germline are mouse. The CDR3 end falls 4 residues outside the read, so it is completed with the germline J gene. The rearrangement links TRBV13-3 to TRBJ2-3; 12 bases align to TRBD2. Germline CDR1 reads NNHDY; CDR2 reads SYVADS. Trimming removed 3 bases from V and 4 bases from J; junction bases left unmatched: 6. The CDR3 is 16 amino acids. The DNA read from the CDR3 is TGTGCCAGCAGTGTCGACTGGGGGGGCGCTACAGAA. Translation gives CASSVDWGGATE. The whole CDR3 protein is CASSVDWGGATETLYF.

This clone showed up many times. Germline and genes: mouse. The CDR3 extends 4 residues past the end of the read, so its final part is completed from the germline J gene. The genes are TRBV19 and TRBJ1-2, with TRBD1 identical over 11 bases. The CDR3 is 15 residues long. V gave up 2 bases and J gave up 0 bases; unmatched junction bases: 0. Germline V lookup: CDR1 FNHDT, CDR2 SITEND (reference sequence). The CDR3 sequence is CASSMGQGANSDYTF. The sequenced part of the CDR3 DNA is TGTGCCAGCAGTATGGGACAGGGGGCAAACTCC.

Ten or more counts support this clone. The genes and germline here are from mouse. The CDR3 DNA, read in part, is TGTGCCAGCAGTGACCCGGGACAGGGGCCA. It is translated as CASSDPGQGP. The CDR3 in full is CASSDPGQGPEVFF. The genes are TRBV13-3 and TRBJ1-1, with 10 nucleotides matching TRBD1. The read ends 4 residues early relative to the CDR3; the germline J gene fills the gap. The CDR3 covers 14 residues. Germline V gene lookup returns CDR1 NNHDY and CDR2 SYVADS.

Only a few counts were recorded for this clone. The genes are named according to mouse. The CDR3 is cut off 4 residues early in the read; its end comes from the germline J gene. V is TRBV13-3 and J is TRBJ2-1; 7 bases are shared with TRBD2. Trimming at V came to 2 bases and at J to 4 bases, leaving 3 bases not matched to a gene. The length of the CDR3 is 14 residues. CDR1 and CDR2 from the germline V gene are NNHDY and SYVADS. The CDR3 reads CASSERGGYAEQFF. CDR3 DNA, as far as it was read: TGTGCCAGCAGTGAGCGGGGGGGATATGCT.

Ten or more counts support this clone. Mouse gene names and germline throughout. From the germline J gene comes the end of the CDR3, since the read stops 4 residues before it. The J gene is TRBJ2-1, the V gene TRBV13-3, with D possibly matching TRBD2 (7 bases). Germline V CDR1 and CDR2: NNHDY, SYVADS. The CDR3 is made up of 13 amino acids. The CDR3 protein is CASARKGGAEQFF. The CDR3 DNA, read in part, is TGTGCCAGCGCCAGGAAGGGGGGGGCT.

As concerns this clone: All gene names here are mouse names. The DNA ends 4 residues before the CDR3 does, and the rest of the CDR3 is filled in from the germline J gene. The rearrangement links TRBV13-3 to TRBJ1-4; TRBD1 agrees at 8 bases. The CDR3 has 12 amino acids. CDR1 and CDR2 (germline): NNHDY, SYVADS. The DNA read from the CDR3 is TGTGCCACTGGACAGGGAAGCGAA. It yields the protein CATGQGSE. From start to end, the CDR3 is CATGQGSERLFF.

This clone was seen more than once but under ten times. Gene names and germline refer to mouse. The CDR3 is cut off 4 residues early in the read; its end comes from the germline J gene. V gene TRBV5 combines with J gene TRBJ2-5; 7 bases are a match to TRBD2. Germline CDR1 and CDR2: LGHNA and YNLKQL (reference sequence). This CDR3 contains 17 residues. Trimming cost V 0 bases and J 0 bases; bases outside gene matches: 6. CDR3 residues: CASSQDLRGGNQDTQYF. CDR3 DNA (partial): TGTGCCAGCAGCCAAGATCTTCGGGGGGGTAACCAAGAC.

This clone was observed a handful of times. Mouse names are used for the genes. The read is 4 residues too short to cover the CDR3 end, so that end is filled in from the germline J gene. The V gene is TRBV1, the J gene TRBJ2-5, with D perhaps TRBD1 (6 bases). The CDR3 consists of 14 residues. V lost 4 bases, J lost 2 bases, and 10 bases lay in between. From germline, CDR1 is NSQYPW and CDR2 LRSPGD (reference sequence). This chain's CDR3 is CTCSGDITQDTQYF. The CDR3 DNA, read in part, is TGCACCTGCAGTGGGGACATCACCCAAGAC.

This clone appeared a few times. Here the gene names and germline are mouse. Other DNA sequences in the sample encode the same CDR3. Partial CDR3 DNA: TGCACCTGCAGTGCAGACAGGGACACCTCCAACGAA. This encodes CTCSADRDTSNE. The full CDR3 is CTCSADRDTSNERLFF. The rearrangement uses TRBV1 and TRBJ1-4; TRBD1 might be the D (6 bases). Coverage ceases 4 residues before the CDR3 finishes, and the germline J gene fills in the end. This CDR3 region has 16 residues. CDR1 NSQYPW and CDR2 LRSPGD come from the germline V gene (reference sequence). The ends were cut back, 0 bases at V and 2 bases at J, with 10 bases in the middle. The variable domain in full, with the rest retrieved from reference TRBV1 and TRBJ1-4, is VTLLEQNPRWRLVPRGQAVNLRCILKNSQYPWMSWYQQDLQKQLQWLFTLRSPGDKEVKSLPGADYLATRVTDTELRLQVANMSQGRTLYCTCSADRDTSNERLFFGHGTKLSVL.

The table lists this clone with many counts. The protein given in TCRdb and the translation of the DNA differ at residue 14, and the sequence presented here derives from the DNA. Each gene name is a mouse one. The read ends 3 residues early relative to the CDR3; the germline J gene fills the gap. The rearrangement links TRBV13-3 to TRBJ1-6, with D perhaps TRBD1 (5 bases). TRBJ1-6 is recorded as an ORF, its role being uncertain. The germline V gene encodes CDR1 NNHDY and CDR2 SYVADS. Trimming shortened V by 3 bases and J by 0 bases, and 13 bases separated the two germline ends. CDR3 length equals 17 residues. The CDR3 protein is CASSGQKSPSYNSPLYF. CDR3 bases read: TGTGCCAGCAGTGGACAGAAATCCCCTTCCTATAATTCGCCC.

A few counts support this clone. The gene names given are mouse names. The CDR3 bases that were read are TGTGCCAGCAGTCGACTGGGGGGGGTTAACCAAGAC. It is translated as CASSRLGGVNQD. The entire CDR3 protein reads CASSRLGGVNQDTQYF. J is TRBJ2-5 and V is TRBV19, with 11 bases aligning to TRBD2. Read sequence stops 4 residues before the CDR3 end, and the germline J gene provides the missing end. CDR3 length: 16 amino acids. Germline V gene sequence: CDR1 FNHDT, CDR2 SITEND (reference sequence). The V segment lost 4 bases and the J segment 0 bases; nucleotides outside the gene matches: 4.

There are a few counts of this clone. Here the gene names and germline are mouse. The CDR3 goes on 4 residues after the read ends, and that part is filled in from the germline J gene. The rearrangement uses TRBV13-1 and TRBJ1-1; D ambiguous. This CDR3 is 14 amino acids long. Germline assignment: CDR1 NSHNY and CDR2 SYGAGN. Trimming cost V 0 bases and J 2 bases, with 8 bases left between them. The CDR3: CASSDALGNTEVFF. The CDR3 DNA, read in part, is TGTGCCAGCAGTGATGCACTGGGCAACACA.

To note about this clone: Genes and germline are mouse. The read falls 4 residues short of the CDR3 end, and the missing part is taken from the germline J gene. The J gene is TRBJ2-4, the V gene TRBV13-3; 7 nucleotides align to TRBD1. Germline CDR1 NNHDY, CDR2 SYVADS. The CDR3 extends over 14 amino acids. The CDR3 spells CASSDNDRANTLYF. The CDR3 DNA, read in part, is TGTGCCAGCAGTGATAACGACAGGGCAAAC.